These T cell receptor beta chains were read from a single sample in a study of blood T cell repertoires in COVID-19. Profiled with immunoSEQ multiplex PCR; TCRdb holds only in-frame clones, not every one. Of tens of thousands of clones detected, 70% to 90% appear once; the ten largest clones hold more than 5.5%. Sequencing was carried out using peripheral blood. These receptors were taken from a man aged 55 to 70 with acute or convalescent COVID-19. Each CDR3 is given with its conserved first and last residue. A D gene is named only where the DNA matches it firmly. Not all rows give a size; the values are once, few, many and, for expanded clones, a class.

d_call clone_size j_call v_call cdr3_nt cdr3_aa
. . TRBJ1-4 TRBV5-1 TGCGCCAGCAGCTCGGACAGAAATGAAAAACTGTTTTTT CASSSDRNEKLFF
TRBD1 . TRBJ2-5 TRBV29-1 TGCAGCACCCGACAGGGGGCGGGAGAGACCCAGTACTTC CSTRQGAGETQYF
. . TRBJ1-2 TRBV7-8 TGTGCCAGCAGCTTAGGGTTGGGAGGGGGTGGCTACACCTTC CASSLGLGGGGYTF
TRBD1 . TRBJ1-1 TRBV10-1 TGCGCCAGCAGTGCGGGGACAGGGGGCAAGACTGAAGCTTTCTTT CASSAGTGGKTEAFF
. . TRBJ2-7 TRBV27 TGTGCCAGCACCTCAGGGTACGAGCAGTACTTC CASTSGYEQYF
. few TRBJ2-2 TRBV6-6 TGTGCCAGCAGTTACTCGAGGGCCGGGGAGCTGTTTTTT CASSYSRAGELFF
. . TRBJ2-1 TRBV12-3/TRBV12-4 TGTGCCAGCAGTTCCCAGGGTTACGAGCAGTTCTTC CASSSQGYEQFF
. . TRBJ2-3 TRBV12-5 TGTGCTAGTGGTTTGGACAGAGGGACGCAGTATTTT CASGLDRGTQYF
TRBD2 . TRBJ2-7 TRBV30 TGTGCCTGGACCCCCCCCGGGAGGACCTACGAGCAGTACTTC CAWTPPGRTYEQYF
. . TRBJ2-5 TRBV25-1 TGTGCCAGCAGTGAATTTGGGGGCCTGCAAGAGACCCAGTACTTC CASSEFGGLQETQYF
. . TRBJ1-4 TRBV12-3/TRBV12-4 TGTGCCAGCAGTCTAGCCCCTGATGAAAAACTGTTTTTT CASSLAPDEKLFF
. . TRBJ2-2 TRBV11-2 TGTGCCAGCAGCTCCCGGGGGGCAGGGCCCGGCCGCACCGGGGAGCTGTTTTTT CASSSRGAGPGRTGELFF
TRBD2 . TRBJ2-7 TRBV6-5 TGTGCCAGCGTTCTTAAACCGAGCGGGGACTACGAGCAGTACTTC CASVLKPSGDYEQYF
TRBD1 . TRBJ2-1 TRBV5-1 TGCGCCAGCAGCATCTCACCGGGACAGGGACGGAATGAGCAGTTCTTC CASSISPGQGRNEQFF
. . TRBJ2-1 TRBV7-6 TGTGCCAGCAGCTTAGGACTAGGGGTGGTCGATGAGCAGTTCTTC CASSLGLGVVDEQFF
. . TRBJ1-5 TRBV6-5 TGTGCCAGCAGCAGAAAAGGCAATCAGCCCCAGCATTTT CASSRKGNQPQHF
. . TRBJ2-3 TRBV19 TGTGCCAGTAGTAACCGGGGTCTCGCCACAGATACGCAGTATTTT CASSNRGLATDTQYF
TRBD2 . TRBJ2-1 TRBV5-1 TGCGCCAGCAGCTTCTCTAGCGGGGGGACAAATGAGCAGTTCTTC CASSFSSGGTNEQFF
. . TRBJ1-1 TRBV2 TGTGCCAGCAGCAAAGGAGGGGATGAAGCTTTCTTT CASSKGGDEAFF
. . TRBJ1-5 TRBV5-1 TGCGCCAGCAGACGGCACGGCCAGGAATATAGCAATCAGCCCCAGCATTTT CASRRHGQEYSNQPQHF
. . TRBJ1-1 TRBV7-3 TGTGCCAGCAGCTTATCGGTGAACACTGAAGCTTTCTTT CASSLSVNTEAFF
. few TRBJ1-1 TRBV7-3 TGTGCCAGCAGCCTGTCGGGGGTGGGCACTGAAGCTTTCTTT CASSLSGVGTEAFF
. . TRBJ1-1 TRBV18 TGTGCCAGCTCACCCGGGGTAGTGGACACTGAAGCTTTCTTT CASSPGVVDTEAFF
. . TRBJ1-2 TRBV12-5 TGTGCTAGTGGTTTGACACCCGGGGTTGGCTACACCTTC CASGLTPGVGYTF
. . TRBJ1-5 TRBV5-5 TGTGCCAGCAGCCCTGAGGGGGGGATTCAGCCCCAGCATTTT CASSPEGGIQPQHF
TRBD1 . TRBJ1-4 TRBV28 TGTGCCAGCAGTTTGTTCCTAGGACAGGGGCAACTGTTTTTT CASSLFLGQGQLFF
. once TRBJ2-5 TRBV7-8 TGTGCCAGCAGCTCCCATACGGTCCAGGGTTGGTATTACGCGGAGACCCAGTACTTC CASSSHTVQGWYYAETQYF
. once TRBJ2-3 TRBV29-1 TGCAGCGTTGATTCAGGGCAGGCAGATACGCAGTATTTT CSVDSGQADTQYF
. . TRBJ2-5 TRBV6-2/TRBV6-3 TGTGCCAGCAGTTTCCAGGGCCCGGAGACCCAGTACTTC CASSFQGPETQYF
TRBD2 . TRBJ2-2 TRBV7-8 TGTGCCAGCAGACCCGTAGGGACTAGCGGGGGGGCTCGTTGGACCGGGGAGCTGTTTTTT CASRPVGTSGGARWTGELFF
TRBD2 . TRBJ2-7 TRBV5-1 TGCGCCAGCAGCCGGGAGGGACACTCCTACGAGCAGTACTTC CASSREGHSYEQYF
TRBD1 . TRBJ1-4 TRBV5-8 TGTGCCAGCAGCGAGGGGACAGGGGAGGGCGAAAAACTGTTTTTT CASSEGTGEGEKLFF
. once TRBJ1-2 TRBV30 TGTGCCTGGAGTCCCGGACATTCCGGGGGTGGCTACACCTTC CAWSPGHSGGGYTF
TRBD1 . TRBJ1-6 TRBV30 TGTGCCTTCCCAAGGACAGGCGCGGGTTCACCCCTCCACTTT CAFPRTGAGSPLHF
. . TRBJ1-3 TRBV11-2 TGTGCCAGCAGCTTAGTGGTGAGGATGGCTGGAAACACCATATATTTT CASSLVVRMAGNTIYF
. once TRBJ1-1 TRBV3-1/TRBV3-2 TGTGCCAGCAGCCAAGAAGGCAGGGTGGTTATAGCTGAAGCTTTCTTT CASSQEGRVVIAEAFF
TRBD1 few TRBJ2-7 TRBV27 TGTGCCAGCAGGGTGACAGGGGGCGTGCACGAGCAGTACTTC CASRVTGGVHEQYF
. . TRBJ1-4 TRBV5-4 TGTGCCAGCAGCTCTCCGGGGGGCTTAGAAACTAATGAAAAACTGTTTTTT CASSSPGGLETNEKLFF
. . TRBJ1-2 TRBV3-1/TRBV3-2 TGTGCCAGCAGCCACAATAGAGGCTATGGCTACACCTTC CASSHNRGYGYTF
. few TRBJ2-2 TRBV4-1 TGCGCCAGCAGCCAAGATCTACCAGGGATCACACCCATCACCGGGGAGCTGTTTTTT CASSQDLPGITPITGELFF
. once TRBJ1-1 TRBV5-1 TGCGCCAGCAGCTGGGGGGTAGCGAGCACTGAAGCTTTCTTT CASSWGVASTEAFF
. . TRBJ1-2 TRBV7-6 TGTGCCAGCACAGCTTACGATTTAGCGGGGGGCTACACCTTC CASTAYDLAGGYTF
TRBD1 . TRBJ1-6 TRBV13 TGTGCCAGCACCCGACAGGGGCATGATTCACCCCTCCACTTT CASTRQGHDSPLHF
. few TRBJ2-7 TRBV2 TGTGCCAGCAGGGTCAGGGCAGCCTACGAGCAGTACTTC CASRVRAAYEQYF
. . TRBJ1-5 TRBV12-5 TGTGCTAGTGGTTTTGGAGATCAGCCCCAGCATTTT CASGFGDQPQHF
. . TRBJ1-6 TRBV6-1 TGTGCCAGCAGTGAAGCGGGCCGGTCGGGATCACCCCTCCACTTT CASSEAGRSGSPLHF